This entry is about one T cell receptor (beta chain). The antigen is undetermined. The sequence runs out 3 residues before the end of the CDR3; the remainder is reconstructed from the germline J gene. This sample was included in a study of T cell clonality in common variable immunodeficiency. Germline V gene sequence: CDR1 GTSNPN, CDR2 SVGIG (reference sequence). The V gene lost 3 bases and the J gene lost 0 bases, with 8 bases spanning the gap. CDR3 size: 13 residues. Here immunoSEQ multiplex PCR was the method, and the copy in TCRdb shows in-frame clones only, minus some. The table records roughly 30,000 clones without singletons, the ten largest covering over 25%. Regarding the study as a whole: Repertoire-complication correlations in CVID were limited by patient heterogeneity. Reportedly, TCR beta sequences from common variable immunodeficiency showed fewer deletions and N-nucleotide insertions. Shared TCRbeta clones were fewer between CVID subjects than controls.

Of CVID subjects, 15 were female and about 28 male, mean age around 36. Both groups were predominantly of Caucasian heritage. The chain combines TRBV30 with TRBJ1-1; tentative D call: TRBD1 (5 bases). The sequencing sample was made of peripheral blood mononuclear cells. The clonotype was recovered from a human donor with common variable immunodeficiency. The CDR3 spells CAWRGPMNTEAFF. The CDR3 bases that were read are TGTGCCTGGAGGGGGCCAATGAACACTGAA.